The source of this T cell receptor (beta chain) is a study of T-cell reconstitution after alpha-beta-depleted transplantation in children. Construction of the TCRbeta library involved unique molecular identifiers. TCRdb itself ran the PCR reads through MiXCR, one entry per CDR3 protein. The data show over 200,000 distinct CDR3 sequences, roughly a tenth seen once. Concerning this clonotype: The antigen is undetermined.

Whole-study findings and limits: Several hundred rapidly expanded clones from non-depleted graft cells reportedly supplied alpha-beta T cells about two months post-transplant. Counts and diversity of T cells one year after transplant came mostly from newly produced T cells. Surviving recipient T cells and thymic progenitors underlay high day-60 TCRbeta diversity in some patients.

Sequences were derived from PBMCs, sampled before TCRalphabeta/CD19-depleted stem cell transplant. This clonotype was sampled from a child less than two years old with acute myeloid leukemia, due to receive a stem cell transplant.

The CDR3 protein is CASSLYGTGQGAGYTF. The CDR3 coding sequence is TGTGCCAGCAGTTTATATGGCACGGGACAGGGTGCTGGCTACACCTTC. The J gene is TRBJ1-2, the V gene TRBV27; 9 nucleotides line up with TRBD1. Germline V gene lookup returns CDR1 MNHEY and CDR2 SMNVEV (reference sequence). The V and J ends lost 1 base and 7 bases, in that order; junction bases with no gene match: 10. This CDR3 spans 16 amino acids.